This TCR beta chain originates from a study of blood T cell repertoires in COVID-19 (TCRdb year 2020). Regarding the study in general: Samples covering the acute and convalescent phases of COVID-19 were provided by collaborators in the United States, Italy and Spain. Samples came from the ongoing ImmuneRACE study (first 160 participants) plus 1,254 subjects from 6 global collaborators. Deeply sampled blood TCRbeta repertoires from subjects exposed to, actively infected with, or recovered from COVID-19 were included in the dataset. Where available, HLA class I and class II types were obtained from metadata supplied by the sample provider rather than from assay-based typing. The repertoires were made available in a free public database intended to serve as a resource for research on the immune response to SARS-CoV-2. The material from the prospective study consisted of cDNA or gDNA derived from T cells, B-cell-depleted T cells, or PBMCs. Sample metadata almost always included a de-identified subject ID, COVID-19 status, age in years and sex. Overall study outcomes, separate from this receptor: Clinical and demographic metadata were provided uncurated, with the amount varying by source and participant.

One collaborating source in Seattle enrolled patients while the patients were actively infected and followed the patients over time throughout the course of disease. Collaborating institutions collected whole blood in K2EDTA tubes following their own protocols. For TCRbeta analysis, collaborator samples were shipped as frozen whole blood, as isolated PBMCs, or as DNA extracted from either sample type. V loses 6 bases at its end and J loses 0 bases; junction bases beyond the gene matches: 7. CDR1 and CDR2 are read off the germline V gene as MNHEY and SVGEGT. Taken from cysteine to phenylalanine, the CDR3 has 15 residues. Left in the record is the CDR3 DNA by itself, 45 bases read in frame from the first base. TCRbeta CDR3 regions were amplified from genomic DNA by means of the immunoSEQ Assay, a bias-controlled multiplex PCR. The original pipeline was this. The number of nucleated cells in each sample was estimated by amplification of reference gene primers within the assay. To quantify the absolute abundance of each unique TCRbeta CDR3 rearrangement, sequence reads were collapsed and filtered. For each sample, productive Simpson clonality was calculated as the square root of Simpson's diversity index over productive rearrangements. As stored in TCRdb, this immuneACCESS dataset retains in-frame rearrangements with V and J assigned. A fraction of the clones does not appear; measured against another copy, unresolved V genes explain less than half of the discrepancy, and the remainder lacks a known reason. That table gives V, J and clone size, and the DNA gave D and trimming. For this sample there are some 230,000 clones; approximately 78% appear just once. Around 8% of the sample goes to the ten largest clones.

Note on this clone: This receptor's antigen is unknown. Qualities for individual bases were not recorded, and no much larger clone is one base off.

Sequenced: peripheral blood. The sequence joins TRBV6-2 or TRBV6-3 to TRBJ1-1, with 7 bases aligning to TRBD1. The source is an elderly woman with COVID-19, enrolled during active disease. The encoded CDR3 is CASSPMDRLNTEAFF. The DNA sequence is TGTGCCAGCAGCCCCATGGACAGGTTGAACACTGAAGCTTTCTTT.